Below, 20 T cell receptor beta chains from the same sample are listed, as sequenced in a study of blood T cell repertoires in COVID-19. Produced via immunoSEQ multiplex PCR; TCRdb's table is partial and in-frame only. The table shows 430,000 or so clones, with 70% to 90% occurring only once. Sequencing used PBMCs or T cells enriched from blood (not recorded which). These receptor sequences come from a woman aged 18-35 years who had been exposed to COVID-19.

This chain connects TRBV3-1 (or the pseudogene TRBV3-2) to TRBJ1-4; 8 bases line up with TRBD1. V shed 4 bases, J shed 4 bases, and the junction held 5 bases outside the gene matches. CDR1 is LGHDT and CDR2 is YNNKEL in the germline V gene (reference sequence). The CDR3 runs to 15 residues. The CDR3 is CASSPGDRRNEKLFF. The CDR3 nucleotides read TGTGCCAGCAGCCCAGGGGACAGGCGTAATGAAAAACTGTTTTTT.

The chain carries TRBV4-2 and TRBJ1-1; the match to TRBD1 covers 7 bases. The CDR3 contains 14 residues. Germline V CDR1 and CDR2: LGHNA, YNFKEQ. Trimming cost V 3 bases and J 0 bases; bases outside gene matches: 1. The CDR3 spells CASSQTGMNTEAFF. The CDR3 DNA reads as TGTGCCAGCAGCCAGACAGGGATGAACACTGAAGCTTTCTTT.

The genes are TRBV30 and TRBJ1-5; TRBD1 matches at 9 bases. This CDR3 spans 15 amino acids. Germline CDR1 and CDR2: GTSNPN and SVGIG (reference sequence). The V and J ends lost 5 bases and 0 bases, in that order; junction bases with no gene match: 5. CDR3 residues: CAWGQGTTSNQPQHF. The CDR3 nucleotides read TGTGCCTGGGGACAGGGGACTACTAGCAATCAGCCCCAGCATTTT. Drawing the rest from reference TRBV30 and TRBJ1-5, the complete variable domain is SQTIHQWPATLVQPVGSPLSLECTVEGTSNPNLYWYRQAAGRGLQLLFYSVGIGQISSEVPQNLSASRPQDRQFILSSKKLLLSDSGFYLCAWGQGTTSNQPQHFGDGTRLSIL.

V gene TRBV5-8 combines with J gene TRBJ2-3, with 10 bases aligning to TRBD1. CDR1 and CDR2 (germline): SGHTS, YDEGEE. The CDR3 covers 16 residues. Germline trimming cut 2 bases from V and 0 bases from J; bases unmatched to any gene: 3. The CDR3 DNA reads TGTGCCAGCAGCTTCGGACAGGGGGGAAGCACAGATACGCAGTATTTT. Translation gives CASSFGQGGSTDTQYF.

The chain employs TRBV7-9 and TRBJ2-7; unclear D gene. The CDR3 covers 14 residues. Looked up from germline, CDR1 is SEHNR and CDR2 is FQNEAQ (reference sequence). Trimming cost V 3 bases and J 4 bases, with 13 bases left between them. DNA for the CDR3: TGTGCCAGCAGCTTTCGACAAGGTCATTACGAGCAGTACTTC. This codes for CASSFRQGHYEQYF.

This clone showed up just a few times. Here the CDR3 reads CATSSTGQNTEAFF. In nucleotides, the CDR3 is TGTGCCACCAGCAGCACAGGACAGAACACTGAAGCTTTCTTT. The chain links TRBV15 to TRBJ1-1, with a possible D match to TRBD1 (5 bases). The CDR3 runs to 14 residues. Germline V lookup: CDR1 LNHNV, CDR2 YYDKDF (reference sequence). V dropped 3 bases and J dropped 1 base, with 9 bases sitting between them. Full variable domain (outside the CDR3, taken from reference TRBV15 and TRBJ1-1): DAMVIQNPRYQVTQFGKPVTLSCSQTLNHNVMYWYQQKSSQAPKLLFHYYDKDFNNEADTPDNFQSRRPNTSFCFLDIRSPGLGDTAMYLCATSSTGQNTEAFFGQGTRLTVV.

The rearrangement uses TRBV3-1 (or the pseudogene TRBV3-2) and TRBJ2-7; D gene unclear. Germline CDR1 reads LGHDT; CDR2 reads YNNKEL (reference sequence). This CDR3 contains 13 residues. The V end was cut by 6 bases, the J end by 2 bases, with 11 bases between. This CDR3 reads CASSYGGPYEQYF. CDR3 bases: TGTGCCAGCAGTTACGGCGGCCCCTACGAGCAGTACTTC.

The chain combines TRBV29-1 with TRBJ2-1, with TRBD1 matching over 10 bases. CDR1 and CDR2 from the germline V gene are SQVTM and ANQGSEA. V shed 7 bases, J shed 8 bases, and the junction held 11 bases outside the gene matches. The CDR3 covers 14 residues. CDR3 bases: TGCAGCGCCGGAAGGACAGGGGGTTGGGATGAGCAGTTCTTC. Its translation: CSAGRTGGWDEQFF.

This chain links TRBV5-1 with TRBJ2-3; D may be TRBD2 (5 bases). Trimming took 0 bases from V and 8 from J, leaving 16 bases between them. CDR3 length: 15 residues. In germline, CDR1 is SGHRS, CDR2 YFSETQ. The CDR3 region has the DNA TGCGCCAGCAGCTTGGCCCGAGACTACTTAGGTACGCAGTATTTT. As protein: CASSLARDYLGTQYF.

This clone came up many times. The chain joins TRBV7-2 to TRBJ2-7, with TRBD1 identical over 9 bases. The V gene end was trimmed by 0 bases and the J gene end by 3 bases; junction bases not matched to a gene: 9. CDR3 length: 17 amino acids. Germline V gene lookup returns CDR1 SGHTA and CDR2 FQGNSA. The CDR3 nucleotides are TGTGCCAGCAGCTTAGCAGGGACAGGGATTACCTTCTACGAGCAGTACTTC. This encodes CASSLAGTGITFYEQYF.

The chain links TRBV9 to TRBJ1-2, with 9 nucleotides matching TRBD1. V was pared by 2 bases and J by 8 bases, with 7 bases of the junction left unmatched. The CDR3 is 14 amino acids. The V gene's germline CDR1 is SGDLS and CDR2 YYNGEE. CDR3 sequence (DNA): TGTGCCAGCAGCGTGGGACAGGGTGTTTACGGCTACACCTTC. This encodes CASSVGQGVYGYTF.

The V gene is TRBV28, the J gene TRBJ1-2; TRBD1 matches 8 bases. CDR3 length: 14 residues. The V gene's germline CDR1 is MDHEN and CDR2 SYDVKM. V gave up 7 bases and J gave up 7 bases; unmatched junction bases: 11. CDR3 in DNA: TGTGCCAGCATAGACGGGACAGGCGGTTCTGGCTACACCTTC. Its protein product is CASIDGTGGSGYTF.

The J gene is TRBJ2-3, the V gene TRBV6-1; no firm D call. Germline loops: CDR1 MNHNS, CDR2 SASEGT. The CDR3 is made up of 12 amino acids. V was trimmed by 1 base and J by 7 bases, leaving 6 bases between them. CDR3 bases: TGTGCCAGCAGTGAAGGACTTTATACGCAGTATTTT. Translation gives CASSEGLYTQYF.

The chain links TRBV3-1 (or the pseudogene TRBV3-2) to TRBJ2-5, with a weak D call TRBD2 (7 bases). V was pared by 1 base and J by 5 bases, with 11 bases between. The CDR3 contains 14 residues. The germline gives CDR1 LGHDT, CDR2 YNNKEL (reference sequence). The CDR3 DNA sequence: TGTGCCAGCAGCCAAGCGGGGGGCTGGGAGACCCAGTACTTC. Protein product: CASSQAGGWETQYF.

The chain uses TRBV5-4 and TRBJ1-6; D is unclear. V lost 1 base and J lost 5, with 16 bases in between. CDR1 SGHNT and CDR2 YYREEE come from the germline V gene (reference sequence). The CDR3 covers 17 residues. CDR3 protein: CASSLYPAGSDNSPLHF. The DNA for the CDR3 is TGTGCCAGCAGCTTGTACCCCGCAGGCTCGGATAATTCACCCCTCCACTTT. The whole variable domain, filled in from reference TRBV5-4 and TRBJ1-6, reads ETGVTQSPTHLIKTRGQQVTLRCSSQSGHNTVSWYQQALGQGPQFIFQYYREEENGRGNFPPRFSGLQFPNYSSELNVNALELDDSALYLCASSLYPAGSDNSPLHFGNGTRLTVT.

This chain links TRBV29-1 with TRBJ1-2; 10 bases agree with TRBD1. Per the germline V gene, CDR1 is SQVTM and CDR2 is ANQGSEA. The CDR3 consists of 16 residues. The junction had 18 bases not matched to a gene; V was cut back by 7 bases and J by 7 bases. This chain's CDR3 is CSGWSGTGDVLVGYTF. Written as DNA, the CDR3 is TGCAGCGGTTGGTCCGGGACAGGGGATGTGTTGGTTGGCTACACCTTC.

This clone appeared a single time. The J gene is TRBJ2-5, the V gene TRBV2; 9 nucleotides match TRBD1. The CDR3 totals 14 residues. V trimming: 7 bases; J trimming: 2 bases; junction bases outside the gene matches: 5. Germline V lookup: CDR1 SNHLY, CDR2 FYNNEI. CDR3 bases: TGTGCCAGCACCAGGGACAGGGCACAAGAGACCCAGTACTTC. Translated: CASTRDRAQETQYF.

This chain connects TRBV28 to TRBJ1-5; D gene unclear. The V and J ends lost 6 bases and 3 bases respectively, with 9 bases between them. Germline CDR1 is MDHEN and CDR2 is SYDVKM. CDR3 length: 13 amino acids. Written as DNA, the CDR3 is TGTGCCAGCAGGCCGCCAGACAATCAGCCCCAGCATTTT. It encodes CASRPPDNQPQHF.

The chain has TRBV18 and TRBJ2-7; 8 bases fit TRBD1. The CDR3 covers 16 residues. J was trimmed by 3 bases and V by 1 base; bases with no gene match: 8. Germline lookup yields CDR1 KGHSH and CDR2 LQKENI. In DNA, the CDR3 is TGTGCCAGCTCACCACTGATGTTCGGACAGGGCTACGAGCAGTACTTC. Its translation: CASSPLMFGQGYEQYF.

In this sample, this clone turned up a few times. The V and J genes are TRBV11-2 and TRBJ2-2, with 8 bases matching TRBD1. V trimming: 3 bases; J trimming: 2 bases; junction bases outside the gene matches: 11. The CDR3 is 18 residues long. Germline V gives CDR1 SGHAT, CDR2 FQNNGV. This chain's CDR3 is CASSFSSAGQGNTGELFF. CDR3 nucleotides: TGTGCCAGCAGCTTTTCCTCTGCCGGACAGGGCAACACCGGGGAGCTGTTTTTT.